The 13 T cell receptor beta chains in this list originate from one sample, sequenced in a study of blood T cell repertoires in COVID-19. TCRdb's table, derived via immunoSEQ multiplex PCR, lists solely in-frame clones and lacks some. Here the sample spans roughly 240,000 clones, around 86% being singletons. Sequenced: peripheral blood. The receptors stem from a woman aged 60-75 years who had recovered from COVID-19.

The chain is built from TRBV25-1 and TRBJ1-1; unclear D gene. Germline V lookup: CDR1 MGHDK, CDR2 SYGVNS. The CDR3 is 13 residues long. V was cut by 2 bases and J by 3 bases, with 7 bases left in between. The CDR3 is CASSEIGYTEAFF. The CDR3 region has the DNA TGTGCCAGCAGTGAAATCGGTTACACTGAAGCTTTCTTT.

The chain is built from TRBV7-9 and TRBJ1-4, with D hard to call. The length of the CDR3 is 12 residues. Trimming removed 5 bases at V and 6 bases at J, with 7 bases between. Germline V gives CDR1 SEHNR, CDR2 FQNEAQ (reference sequence). The CDR3 region is CASSTAHEKLFF. The CDR3 DNA reads TGTGCCAGCAGCACAGCTCATGAAAAACTGTTTTTT.

The rearrangement joins TRBV11-1 to TRBJ1-6; no definite D call. Germline CDR1 is SGHAT and CDR2 is FQDESV (reference sequence). The CDR3 has 15 residues. Trimming took 6 bases from V and 0 from J, leaving 9 bases between them. The CDR3, as DNA: TGTGCCAGCAGACTTGCGAGCTCCTATAATTCACCCCTCCACTTT. As protein: CASRLASSYNSPLHF.

The CDR3 protein is CASSQNNRGGPWNEQFF. CDR3 bases: TGTGCCAGCAGCCAAAATAATCGGGGGGGGCCGTGGAATGAGCAGTTCTTC. The gene calls are TRBV3-1 (or the pseudogene TRBV3-2) and TRBJ2-1, with TRBD2 matching 8 bases. CDR1 is LGHDT and CDR2 is YNNKEL in the germline V gene (reference sequence). Unmatched junction bases numbered 13, after V lost 2 bases and J lost 7 bases. The CDR3 is made up of 17 amino acids.

The chain couples TRBV28 to TRBJ1-2; a possible D gene is TRBD1 (6 bases). Per germline, CDR1 MDHEN and CDR2 SYDVKM. With 6 bases removed from V and 4 bases from J, the gap between germline ends came to 9 bases. This CDR3 has 12 residues. CDR3 coding DNA: TGTGCCAGCAGACAGGGAGCCTATGGCTACACCTTC. Amino acid sequence: CASRQGAYGYTF.

The rearrangement uses TRBV7-9 and TRBJ1-5, with TRBD1 as a possible D gene (6 bases). Trimming removed 5 bases at V and 10 bases at J, with 12 bases between. The CDR3 loop spans 12 amino acids. Germline V gene data show CDR1 as SEHNR and CDR2 as FQNEAQ (reference sequence). This chain's CDR3 is CASSAAGTPQHF. The DNA of the CDR3 is TGTGCCAGCAGCGCCGCCGGGACACCCCAGCATTTT.

About this clone itself: At the DNA level, this CDR3 is encoded by other sequences in the same sample as well. The chain uses TRBV19 and TRBJ2-5, with D hard to call. Germline CDR1 LNHDA, CDR2 SQIVND (reference sequence). V gave up 5 bases and J gave up 0 bases, with 7 bases separating them. The CDR3 is 13 amino acids. The CDR3 region has the DNA TGTGCCAGTAGTTCCGAGTACCAAGAGACCCAGTACTTC. Translating gives CASSSEYQETQYF.

V gene TRBV5-1 combines with J gene TRBJ2-7; the D gene is possibly TRBD2 (6 bases). There are 14 residues in the CDR3. Trimming cost V 0 bases and J 5 bases, with 12 bases left between them. Germline V CDR1 and CDR2: SGHRS, YFSETQ. CDR3 amino acids: CASSLAGDGDEQYF. CDR3 nucleotides: TGCGCCAGCAGCTTGGCGGGGGATGGGGACGAGCAGTACTTC. The full variable domain, with the rest looked up from reference TRBV5-1 and TRBJ2-7, is KAGVTQTPRYLIKTRGQQVTLSCSPISGHRSVSWYQQTPGQGLQFLFEYFSETQRNKGNFPGRFSGRQFSNSRSEMNVSTLELGDSALYLCASSLAGDGDEQYFGPGTRLTVT.

This chain uses TRBV12-2 with TRBJ2-7; no check of the table's D call, TRBD1, against the DNA was made. TRBV12-2 is flagged as a pseudogene. CDR3 size: 13 residues. The CDR3: CASRPRTVDEQYF. The CDR3 bases are TGTGCAAGTCGCCCAAGGACAGTAGACGAGCAGTACTTC.

The V and J genes are TRBV5-4 and TRBJ1-4; 7 bases line up with TRBD1. The CDR3 covers 14 residues. The V gene's germline CDR1 is SGHNT and CDR2 YYREEE (reference sequence). J was trimmed by 8 bases and V by 4 bases; bases with no gene match: 8. CDR3 loop: CASSAGTVREKLFF. The CDR3 region has the DNA TGTGCCAGCAGCGCTGGGACAGTCCGAGAAAAACTGTTTTTT.

The rearrangement uses TRBV7-2 and TRBJ2-5; 7 nucleotides agree with TRBD1. The length of the CDR3 is 14 residues. The V gene's germline CDR1 is SGHTA and CDR2 FQGNSA. V lost 5 bases and J lost 5; bases outside the gene matches: 8. CDR3 loop: CASSKGQDRETQYF. Here the CDR3 DNA reads TGTGCCAGCAGCAAAGGACAGGACAGGGAGACCCAGTACTTC.

The CDR3 sequence is CASSPGQGWNSPLHF. CDR3 nucleotides: TGTGCCAGCAGTCCCGGACAGGGATGGAATTCACCCCTCCACTTT. This sequence joins TRBV28 and TRBJ1-6; 8 bases are a match to TRBD1. This CDR3 is built from 15 residues. V shed 5 bases and J 7 bases; nucleotides not matched to a gene: 7. The V gene's germline CDR1 is MDHEN and CDR2 SYDVKM. Combining the CDR3 with reference TRBV28 and TRBJ1-6 gives the whole variable domain DVKVTQSSRYLVKRTGEKVFLECVQDMDHENMFWYRQDPGLGLRLIYFSYDVKMKEKGDIPEGYSVSREKKERFSLILESASTNQTSMYLCASSPGQGWNSPLHFGNGTRLTVT.

The chain recombines TRBV7-2 with TRBJ1-2, with D possibly being TRBD1 (6 bases). The CDR3 extends over 15 amino acids. Germline V gives CDR1 SGHTA, CDR2 FQGNSA. V gave up 2 bases and J gave up 3 bases, with 13 bases separating them. The DNA for the CDR3 is TGTGCCAGCAGCTTACTGGTAGGGGGGGACTATGGCTACACCTTC. Its protein product is CASSLLVGGDYGYTF.